Listed here is a single TCR beta chain. The specificity of this receptor is unknown. Per-base quality was not reported, and no clone a single base away is much larger than it. The data derive from a study of shared clonotypes between healthy human individuals (dated by TCRdb to about 2020). As for the study more broadly: Three men and two women, aged 18 to 49 years, made up the cohort. To increase sequencing depth and limit assay-specific biases, TCR repertoire library preparation and sequencing were carried out by different laboratories using diverse techniques. To estimate repertoire size and how much clonotypes are shared between individuals, the study performed deep sequencing of blood TCR repertoires from about five healthy adults. For each donor, three plates each were used for CD4 naive and CD4 memory, two plates were used for CD8 naive, and one plate was used for CD8 memory. Leukapheresis yielded between about 0.9 and 8.9 billion PBMCs per donor. General study outcomes and caveats: The small number of donors limited the genetic and exposure-history diversity represented. Even with the large sequencing depth, rarefaction of the sorted-subset datasets indicated that sequencing was incomplete. Sampling was restricted to blood, and TCR repertoires in tissue are likely to differ from TCR repertoires in blood. Pairwise subsampling indicated that sequencing depth was expected to affect the degree of clonotype sharing among donors. Higher generation probabilities were observed for clonotypes shared by all four sorted-subset donors than for non-shared clonotypes. Naive subsets generally had larger estimated clonotype richness than memory subsets. Roughly 5.2% of naive CD4, 3.5% of naive CD8, around 2.3% of memory CD4, and about 0.4% of memory CD8 clonotypes were shared across several donors.

Using the deep immunoSEQ assay, TCR CDR3 regions were amplified from genomic DNA by multiplex PCR. Genomic DNA extracted from each cell subset was distributed evenly over all wells of several immunoSEQ 96-well plates, and each plate served as one replicate. For sorted subsets, 150 to 250 ng of genomic DNA, equivalent to around 29,000 T cell genomes, went into each replicate PCR. The purified libraries were quantified using a Qubit 3.0 fluorometer, sized with a Bioanalyzer 2100, and then quantified again using the KAPA Library Quantification kit. Each immunoSEQ 96-well plate was sequenced on its own single-read 150-cycle Illumina NextSeq 550 flow cell. In the source study's methods: The immunoSEQ output contained only junctional sequences without quality scores, so filtering could not match that applied to full-length reads. To assign V/J genes and CDR3, sequences were annotated against IMGT germline references using PyIR, a Python wrapper for IgBLAST v1.9. Reads were removed for weak V/J assignments (E-value above 1e-6), missing CDR3, stop codons, out-of-frame junctions, or ambiguous translated residues. V3J clonotypes were defined as sequences sharing an identical inferred V gene, J gene, and CDR3 amino acid sequence. Percentage overlap between repertoires was calculated by dividing the number of shared unique clonotypes by the size of the smaller repertoire. RTK rarefaction, the Chao1 estimator, and Recon v2.1 estimates of unobserved clonotypes were used to assess repertoire richness. For all TCRbeta clonotypes obtained by the gDNA method from a few donors, generation probabilities were computed with OLGA. Sourced from immuneACCESS, this table was stored by TCRdb with only in-frame sequences that have V and J called. A share of the clones is absent; for the studies checked, an unresolved V gene accounts for under half, and the remainder has no known explanation. The V and J calls and clone size were taken over from that table, and D and trimming were inferred from the DNA. In this sample the table shows 550,000 to 750,000 clones, roughly 95% of which occur a single time. Clones ranked in the top ten supply 0.095% to 0.12% of the sample.

CD8 naive samples were CD45RO-negative cells positively selected for CCR7, giving a CD45RA+CCR7+ population that excluded TemRA cells. Donors were healthy HIV-negative adults with no recently reported acute infections or vaccinations. Every donor was a Caucasian adult residing in Nashville, Tennessee, USA. After blood collection by leukapheresis, PBMCs were isolated using Ficoll-Histopaque density gradient centrifugation and then cryopreserved in the vapor phase of liquid nitrogen. Analytical flow cytometry was used to check the purity and quantity of each magnetically sorted T cell population. Each sorted fraction had its genomic DNA isolated and then quantified by UV absorbance on a Nanodrop 2000c. Via the germline V gene (reference sequence), CDR1 is MNHEY and CDR2 SMNVEV. The CDR3, cysteine through phenylalanine, is 12 amino acids long. The only DNA kept is the CDR3, 36 bases in frame from the first base. Deletion took 6 bases off V and 11 bases off J, with a span of 17 bases between the germline ends.

The sequence links TRBV27 to TRBJ2-7; the D gene is perhaps TRBD1 or TRBD2, each of them matching over 6 bases. Material for sequencing was naive CD8+ T cells sorted from blood. The cell subset or site label on this specimen signifies: CD45RA+CCR7+. The clonotype comes from a woman between 25 and 40 years old in good health. The DNA reads TGTGCCAGCAGCCAACCCCGGGGGCAGGAGTACTTC. Translated, it gives CASSQPRGQEYF.